The clone carrying this T cell receptor beta chain was recorded at least ten times. Its antigen is undetermined. From the multiplex PCR reads, TCRdb called clonotypes with MiXCR, one entry per CDR3 protein. The table lists 150,000 to 200,000 distinct CDR3 sequences, about 33% of them singletons. Axillary draining lymph nodes of breast cancer patients supplied the node samples. The ends lost 3 bases at V and 5 bases at J; junction bases unmatched: 1. This CDR3 comprises 13 residues. Germline V gene data show CDR1 as DFQATT and CDR2 as SNEGSKA (reference sequence). The sample is drawn from a study of breast tumors, draining lymph nodes, adjacent tissues. General observations from the study: Tumor TCR diversity was below lymph nodes but above nontumor tissue. Findings are consistent with lymph node origin and intratumoral expansion of most tumor T cells.

The source is a female donor with breast cancer. Some clones in this sample may be carry-over from other donors' samples. V is TRBV20-1 and J is TRBJ2-2; 9 bases are a match to TRBD2. The sequenced sample was axillary lymph node tissue. The CDR3 coding sequence is TGCAGTGCTAGTAGCGGGAGTACCGGGGAGCTGTTTTTT. Translating it yields CSASSGSTGELFF.